The sequence of this T cell receptor (beta chain) was determined in a study of neurological immune-mediated disorders. General study results and limits: None of the CDR3 amino acid sequences in expanded clones turned up in more than one subject, which points to private repertoires in all groups. HTLV-1-associated myelopathy ranked highest for TCR clonal expansion and multiple sclerosis lowest, beneath healthy controls.

The trim removed 5 bases at V and 2 bases at J, leaving 9 bases unmatched. This CDR3 spans 18 amino acids. The germline CDR1 and CDR2 sequences are SGHTA and FQGNSA. This clonotype came up many times. Its antigen remains unidentified. Input was around 950,000 sorted T cells, either CD4+ or CD8+. The cDNA was generated by 5'RACE with 10-nucleotide random UMIs. Each CDR3 protein gets one entry after TCRdb re-called the 5' RACE reads with MiXCR. The sample lists 25,000 to 30,000 distinct CDR3 sequences, around 25% occurring once. What was sequenced was CD4+ T cells from blood. The V and J genes are TRBV7-2 and TRBJ2-2; TRBD2 agrees at 12 bases. This TCR was sampled from a man in his fifties with HTLV-1-associated myelopathy (HAM/TSP). The CDR3: CASSPGLAGLTNTGELFF. The CDR3 bases are TGTGCCAGCAGCCCGGGACTAGCGGGCCTAACCAACACCGGGGAGCTGTTTTTT.